The 30 T cell receptor beta chains listed next were all sequenced from one sample in a study of T cell repertoires in aging, cancer and after chemotherapy. Amplification of TCR beta used genomic DNA extracted from peripheral blood. A mixed TRB-A/B primer pool amplified rearranged TRB by multiplex touch-down PCR. TCRdb independently ran MiXCR on the multiplex PCR reads; one entry per CDR3 protein. The sample comprises about 1,100 distinct CDR3 sequences, 46% of which are singletons, and about 9.4% rests with the top ten. The specimen sequenced was blood. These receptors were obtained from a human donor with a solid tumor. The donor label of this sample is uncertain.

In this sample, this clonotype turned up a few times. This chain joins TRBV24-1 and TRBJ2-1, with D unresolved. Deletions cut 5 bases from V and 6 bases from J, with 7 bases between. Germline values: CDR1 KGHDR, CDR2 SFDVKD. The CDR3 spans 12 residues. CDR3 nucleotide sequence: TGTGCCACCAGTGGCAGGATCAATGAGCAGTTCTTC. Translating gives CATSGRINEQFF.

The chain joins TRBV11-1 to TRBJ2-7; D may be TRBD2 (5 bases). Germline V gives CDR1 SGHAT, CDR2 FQDESV (reference sequence). This CDR3 contains 19 residues. V was clipped by 3 bases and J by 0 bases, with 24 bases between them. CDR3 DNA: TGTGCCAGCAGCTTCGGCCCAATCTCACTGGCGGGTAGCTCCTACGAGCAGTACTTC. Protein sequence: CASSFGPISLAGSSYEQYF.

This clonotype was counted only a few times. The V gene is TRBV7-2, the J gene TRBJ2-3, with D perhaps TRBD1 (5 bases). CDR1 is SGHTA and CDR2 is FQGNSA in the germline V gene. Deletions cut 2 bases from V and 11 bases from J, with 20 bases between. The CDR3 is made up of 15 amino acids. Written as DNA, the CDR3 is TGTGCCAGCAGCTTATCCAATAGCCAGGGCCGTAAGCAGTATTTT. This translates into CASSLSNSQGRKQYF.

The V call is TRBV28, the J call TRBJ1-2; maybe TRBD1 (5 bases). Germline V gene sequence: CDR1 MDHEN, CDR2 SYDVKM. Trimming took off 4 bases at V and 0 bases at J, with 12 bases between the two ends. This CDR3 is built from 15 residues. The CDR3 loop is CASSSWGSANYGYTF. CDR3 DNA: TGTGCCAGCAGTTCCTGGGGGTCAGCTAACTATGGCTACACCTTC.

The V and J genes are TRBV6-5 and TRBJ2-7; no firm D call. The CDR3 runs 13 residues. Per germline, CDR1 MNHEY and CDR2 SVGAGI. With 0 bases removed from V and 5 bases from J, the gap between germline ends came to 8 bases. CDR3 sequence (DNA): TGTGCCAGCAGTTACTCAGGTGCCGACGAGCAGTACTTC. Amino acid sequence: CASSYSGADEQYF.

The chain links TRBV11-1 to TRBJ2-1; 10 bases match TRBD1. This CDR3 region has 14 residues. Germline V gene sequence: CDR1 SGHAT, CDR2 FQDESV (reference sequence). The J segment lost 7 bases and the V segment lost 5 bases, leaving 5 bases of the junction unmatched. CDR3: CASSRQGASNEQFF. The CDR3 region has the DNA TGTGCCAGCAGCAGACAGGGGGCGTCGAATGAGCAGTTCTTC.

CDR3 sequence: CASRRDRGSGGYTF. DNA of the CDR3: TGTGCCAGCAGACGGGACAGGGGTAGTGGTGGCTACACCTTC. The genes are TRBV27 and TRBJ1-2, with TRBD1 identical over 10 bases. The CDR3 loop spans 14 amino acids. V shed 6 bases, J shed 7 bases, and the junction held 8 bases outside the gene matches. Germline CDR1 reads MNHEY; CDR2 reads SMNVEV (reference sequence).

The chain couples TRBV18 to TRBJ2-7, with D unclear. V dropped 3 bases and J dropped 1 base, with 7 bases sitting between them. The CDR3 contains 13 residues. The germline gives CDR1 KGHSH, CDR2 LQKENI. The CDR3 protein is CASSPSESYEQYF. The CDR3, as DNA: TGTGCCAGCTCACCTTCAGAATCCTACGAGCAGTACTTC.

There are a few counts of this clonotype. V and J are TRBV29-1 and TRBJ2-6; 8 bases map to TRBD1. With 3 bases clipped from V and 4 bases from J, the junction kept 14 bases outside the gene matches. This CDR3 spans 18 amino acids. Germline-derived CDR1 and CDR2 are SQVTM and ANQGSEA. The CDR3 here is CSVEAGTGNFPGANVLTF. CDR3 nucleotides: TGCAGCGTTGAGGCCGGGACAGGTAATTTCCCCGGGGCCAACGTCCTGACTTTC.

This chain connects TRBV28 to TRBJ2-2; 11 bases map to TRBD2. This CDR3 region has 15 residues. After removal of 6 bases from V and 6 bases from J, the junction contained 6 bases not matched to a gene. Germline CDR1 reads MDHEN; CDR2 reads SYDVKM. Here the CDR3 reads CASRSSGGPAGELFF. Written as DNA, the CDR3 is TGTGCCAGCAGGTCTAGCGGGGGGCCTGCCGGGGAGCTGTTTTTT. Full variable domain (remainder filled in from reference TRBV28 and TRBJ2-2): DVKVTQSSRYLVKRTGEKVFLECVQDMDHENMFWYRQDPGLGLRLIYFSYDVKMKEKGDIPEGYSVSREKKERFSLILESASTNQTSMYLCASRSSGGPAGELFFGEGSRLTVL.

The chain combines TRBV20-1 with TRBJ1-1; 8 bases align to TRBD1. The CDR3 contains 11 residues. Trimming at V came to 5 bases and at J to 12 bases, leaving 8 bases not matched to a gene. In germline, CDR1 is DFQATT, CDR2 SNEGSKA (reference sequence). The CDR3 region is CSAPGTGVTFF. The DNA for the CDR3 is TGCAGTGCTCCCGGGACAGGTGTAACTTTCTTT.

V gene TRBV19 combines with J gene TRBJ1-3; 7 nucleotides agree with TRBD1. CDR1 and CDR2 (germline): LNHDA, SQIVND (reference sequence). CDR3 length: 15 residues. Germline trimming cut 6 bases from V and 4 bases from J; bases unmatched to any gene: 9. The CDR3: CASSDLQGSGNTIYF. The CDR3 nucleotides are TGTGCCAGTAGCGACTTACAGGGGAGCGGAAACACCATATATTTT.

The J gene is TRBJ1-2, the V gene TRBV28; TRBD1 matches at 11 bases. CDR3 size: 13 residues. V lost 6 bases and J lost 7; bases outside the gene matches: 4. CDR1 and CDR2 (germline): MDHEN, SYDVKM. CDR3: CASRRGTGGGYTF. CDR3 sequence (DNA): TGTGCCAGCAGACGCGGGACAGGGGGTGGCTACACCTTC.

The table lists this clonotype with a few counts. The chain links TRBV10-3 to TRBJ1-1; D gene uncertain. V lost 4 bases, J lost 5 bases, and 14 bases lay in between. This CDR3 comprises 14 residues. Per the germline V gene, CDR1 is ENHRY and CDR2 is SYGVKD. The CDR3 DNA reads TGTGCCATCAGTGGTCGTCTAGGGAGTACTGAAGCTTTCTTT. Protein product: CAISGRLGSTEAFF.

V usage is TRBV28 and J usage is TRBJ2-7; no definite D call. The germline CDR1 and CDR2 sequences are MDHEN and SYDVKM. Trimming pared 5 bases from V and 9 bases from J, leaving 14 bases between. This CDR3 is built from 12 residues. In DNA, the CDR3 is TGTGCCAGCAGTCCTACCTGGAATGGGCAGTACTTC. This gives the protein CASSPTWNGQYF.

This chain links TRBV19 with TRBJ1-2; D uncertain. The CDR3 runs 13 residues. Germline V gene data show CDR1 as LNHDA and CDR2 as SQIVND (reference sequence). Trimming shortened V by 6 bases and J by 4 bases, and 12 bases separated the two germline ends. CDR3 in DNA: TGTGCCAGTAGCCCGCAAGTCGGCTATGGCTACACCTTC. Amino acids: CASSPQVGYGYTF.

This rearrangement joins TRBV6-5 to TRBJ2-3; 8 positions match TRBD2. The CDR3 extends over 16 amino acids. The junction had 9 bases not matched to a gene; V was cut back by 7 bases and J by 0 bases. Germline V gives CDR1 MNHEY, CDR2 SVGAGI. CDR3: CASTVLAVISTDTQYF. CDR3 sequence (DNA): TGTGCCAGCACTGTACTAGCGGTGATTAGCACAGATACGCAGTATTTT.

This clonotype was found a few times. The chain recombines TRBV6-5 with TRBJ2-7; the match to TRBD2 covers 8 bases. Germline V gene sequence: CDR1 MNHEY, CDR2 SVGAGI. There are 14 residues in the CDR3. Trimming took 10 bases from V and 2 from J; bases not matched to a gene: 10. CDR3 sequence (DNA): TGTGCCACAACGACTTGGCGGGGGGCCTACGAGCAGTACGTC. Translated, it gives CATTTWRGAYEQYV.

The chain carries TRBV20-1 and TRBJ1-5, with a weak D call TRBD1 (5 bases). CDR3 size: 15 residues. Germline CDR1 reads DFQATT; CDR2 reads SNEGSKA (reference sequence). The V end was cut by 0 bases, the J end by 6 bases, with 15 bases between. CDR3 DNA sequence: TGCAGTGCTAGAGATCTTGTGGGGGGTCTTCAGCCCCAGCATTTT. The encoded protein is CSARDLVGGLQPQHF.

There are a few counts of this clonotype. This chain links TRBV6-6 with TRBJ1-5; TRBD1 matches 8 bases. The V and J ends lost 2 bases and 0 bases, in that order; junction bases with no gene match: 6. CDR1 and CDR2 (germline): MNHNY, SVGAGI (reference sequence). This CDR3 region has 17 residues. CDR3 DNA: TGTGCCAGCAGTTACGCGAGCGGGACAGGTAGCAATCAGCCCCAGCATTTT. As protein: CASSYASGTGSNQPQHF.

The chain links TRBV5-4 to TRBJ1-4; perhaps TRBD1 as D (5 bases). Germline loops: CDR1 SGHNT, CDR2 YYREEE (reference sequence). There are 16 residues in the CDR3. V gave up 3 bases and J gave up 8 bases, with 20 bases separating them. In nucleotides, the CDR3 is TGTGCCAGCAGCTGGAGAACCGGGACCCCAAACGAAAAACTGTTTTTT. It codes for CASSWRTGTPNEKLFF.

The chain links TRBV28 to TRBJ1-3, with TRBD1 matching over 11 bases. Germline CDR1 reads MDHEN; CDR2 reads SYDVKM. The V and J ends lost 8 bases and 2 bases, in that order; junction bases with no gene match: 2. CDR3 length: 14 amino acids. CDR3 nucleotide sequence: TGTGCCAGCGGACAGGGGGCGCCTGGAAACACCATATATTTT. It codes for CASGQGAPGNTIYF. Using reference TRBV28 and TRBJ1-3 for the parts outside the CDR3, the full variable domain is DVKVTQSSRYLVKRTGEKVFLECVQDMDHENMFWYRQDPGLGLRLIYFSYDVKMKEKGDIPEGYSVSREKKERFSLILESASTNQTSMYLCASGQGAPGNTIYFGEGSWLTVV.

The rearrangement uses TRBV10-3 and TRBJ1-1, with 8 bases identical to TRBD1. This CDR3 region has 14 residues. In germline, CDR1 is ENHRY, CDR2 SYGVKD. Germline trimming cut 2 bases from V and 1 base from J; bases unmatched to any gene: 0. In DNA form, the CDR3 reads TGTGCCATCAGTGAGGACAGGGGGAACACTGAAGCTTTCTTT. This translates into CAISEDRGNTEAFF.

The gene calls are TRBV29-1 and TRBJ2-1; D may match TRBD1 or TRBD2 (5 bases each). From germline, CDR1 is SQVTM and CDR2 ANQGSEA. The germline V and J ends were trimmed by 3 bases and 7 bases, with 7 bases remaining between them. The CDR3 extends over 11 amino acids. The CDR3 nucleotides read TGCAGCGTTGAGTGGGGGAATGAGCAGTTCTTC. Encoded protein: CSVEWGNEQFF.

The gene calls are TRBV15 and TRBJ2-2; 8 nucleotides match TRBD1. The CDR3 length is 15 residues. V was pared by 6 bases and J by 4 bases, with 7 bases of the junction left unmatched. Germline CDR1 and CDR2: LNHNV and YYDKDF (reference sequence). CDR3 nucleotide sequence: TGTGCCACCAGACCGGACAGGGCGGGCACCGGGGAGCTGTTTTTT. This encodes CATRPDRAGTGELFF.

The chain recombines TRBV6-5 with TRBJ1-1; D not certain. In germline, CDR1 is MNHEY, CDR2 SVGAGI. V shed 6 bases and J shed 3 bases, with 14 bases lying between them. The CDR3 spans 14 residues. The CDR3 bases are TGTGCCAGCAGACTACCTCGGGCGGACACTGAAGCTTTCTTT. It encodes CASRLPRADTEAFF.

The chain combines TRBV7-2 with TRBJ2-1; the D is unclear. Germline V gene lookup returns CDR1 SGHTA and CDR2 FQGNSA. The CDR3 totals 15 residues. Trimming took 3 bases from V and 8 from J, leaving 17 bases between them. In DNA form, the CDR3 reads TGTGCCAGCAGCTTTACACAATCAGCGTTTTATGAGCAGTTCTTC. This sequence encodes CASSFTQSAFYEQFF.

V and J are TRBV7-2 and TRBJ1-2, with 9 bases aligning to TRBD1. Trimming cost V 5 bases and J 6 bases; bases outside gene matches: 10. The CDR3 consists of 15 residues. Germline V gives CDR1 SGHTA, CDR2 FQGNSA. The CDR3 is CASSLTGTGTHGYTF. CDR3 coding DNA: TGTGCCAGCAGCCTGACCGGGACAGGGACCCATGGCTACACCTTC. Together with reference TRBV7-2 and TRBJ1-2, the CDR3 gives the full variable domain: GAGVSQSPSNKVTEKGKDVELRCDPISGHTALYWYRQSLGQGLEFLIYFQGNSAPDKSGLPSDRFSAERTGGSVSTLTIQRTQQEDSAVYLCASSLTGTGTHGYTFGSGTRLTVV.

The rearrangement links TRBV19 to TRBJ2-1, with no clear D. CDR1 is LNHDA and CDR2 is SQIVND in the germline V gene (reference sequence). V was trimmed by 3 bases and J by 10 bases, leaving 10 bases between them. This CDR3 is built from 12 residues. The CDR3 bases are TGTGCCAGTAGTATTGGCAGGCACGAGCAGTTCTTC. Translating it yields CASSIGRHEQFF.

This chain joins TRBV20-1 and TRBJ2-5; D unclear. The germline V gene encodes CDR1 DFQATT and CDR2 SNEGSKA (reference sequence). Trimming shortened V by 2 bases and J by 1 base, and 8 bases separated the two germline ends. The CDR3 runs to 13 residues. Here the CDR3 reads CSARSTVQETQYF. The DNA for the CDR3 is TGCAGTGCTAGAAGTACAGTCCAAGAGACCCAGTACTTC.